This is a list of T cell receptor beta chains from one sample in a study of blood T cell repertoires in COVID-19. Profiled with immunoSEQ multiplex PCR; TCRdb holds only in-frame clones, not every one. The sample has 170,000 or so clones; 90% are singletons. Sequencing was carried out using peripheral blood. The receptor set was obtained from a man between 45 and 60 years old with acute or convalescent COVID-19. CDR3s include the opening cysteine and the closing phenylalanine or tryptophan.

v_gene	j_gene	CDR3aa
TRBV15	TRBJ2-1	CATSRAGLDYNEQFF
TRBV5-1	TRBJ1-1	CASSLDGTGLNTEAFF
TRBV18	TRBJ1-1	CASSGQNTEAFF
TRBV10-3	TRBJ1-5	CAISPDRGDSNQPQHF
TRBV6-2/TRBV6-3	TRBJ1-5	CASSRQGNQPQHF
TRBV5-4	TRBJ2-3	CASSLGLAGAPDTQYF
TRBV30	TRBJ1-1	CAWSVDRNTEAFF
TRBV29-1	TRBJ2-5	CSVEVSTQYF
TRBV27	TRBJ2-5	CAARKQGGETQYF
TRBV5-1	TRBJ2-3	CASSLRRGGPDTQYF
TRBV27	TRBJ2-5	CASSIKPGLQETQYF
TRBV7-2	TRBJ2-3	CASSYRTSGGDTQYF
TRBV7-9	TRBJ2-3	CASSSGTGYLGTQYF
TRBV7-3	TRBJ1-2	CASSPSSRDSPNYGYTF
TRBV3-1/TRBV3-2	TRBJ2-3	CASSQALDTQYF
TRBV10-3	TRBJ2-3	CAISSQGPDTQYF
TRBV5-5	TRBJ1-2	CASSTDSYYYGYTF
TRBV6-2/TRBV6-3	TRBJ1-3	CASSPGGSAGNTIYF
TRBV2	TRBJ2-7	CASSAGSKYEQYF
TRBV3-1/TRBV3-2	TRBJ2-7	CASSQTPGTSWEQYF
TRBV6-5	TRBJ1-4	CASRLHRGLDEKLFF
TRBV7-2	TRBJ1-2	CASSLVVAGVGGYTF
TRBV7-9	TRBJ1-2	CASSLGLYASSGYTF
TRBV7-9	TRBJ2-5	CASSQITGFQETQYF
TRBV11-2	TRBJ2-1	CASSLGLRIRDSGEQFF
TRBV5-4	TRBJ1-6	CASSFQDSPLHF
TRBV14	TRBJ1-1	CASSHELSTEAFF
TRBV19	TRBJ2-2	CASSLGPDRAAGELFF
TRBV7-6	TRBJ2-3	CASSLALAGVLSTDTQYF
TRBV7-3	TRBJ2-2	CASGLGADFTGELFF
TRBV6-6	TRBJ1-4	CASSRQNGGGVEKLFF
TRBV7-6	TRBJ2-7	CASSSPEEGNYEQYF
TRBV29-1	TRBJ1-1	CSVQTTGWENTEAFF
TRBV4-3	TRBJ1-2	CASSQEPTDRVIYGYTF
TRBV9	TRBJ2-2	CASSFTGQGATGELFF
TRBV28	TRBJ2-2	CATLAGDTGELFF
TRBV4-3	TRBJ1-6	CASSQEGSSSYNSPLHF
TRBV19	TRBJ2-5	CASSSGTGGIGQYF
TRBV6-5	TRBJ1-1	CASSYSTGKAFF
TRBV3-1/TRBV3-2	TRBJ1-4	CASSQDQASGGEKLFF
TRBV5-1	TRBJ1-4	CASSQETGAGEKLFF
TRBV10-2	TRBJ1-1	CASSPGTGVVGTEAFF
TRBV18	TRBJ1-1	CASSPPGGPNTEAFF
TRBV6-6	TRBJ2-2	CASSYLAGGETGELFF